What follows are 15 T cell receptor beta chains derived from one specimen sequenced in a study of spatial heterogeneity in lung cancer. Points from the study as a whole: Mutation counts in tumors were tracked by counts of expanded intratumoral alpha and beta TCRs.

Regarding time point: sample taken at primary tumor resection. In TCRdb, the 5' RACE reads were re-called with MiXCR into one record per CDR3 protein. Among some 3,000 distinct CDR3 sequences, 35% were seen once, and the ten largest hold roughly 12%. For these receptors, no antigen is known. Sequenced here: lung tumor tissue, sampled at surgery. The receptors were gathered from a female donor with early-stage non-small cell lung cancer.

The gene calls are TRBV5-4 and TRBJ2-5; 7 bases are a match to TRBD1. J gave up 5 bases and V 4 bases, and 11 bases lay outside the gene matches. Germline CDR1 SGHNT, CDR2 YYREEE (reference sequence). This CDR3 is built from 15 residues. As DNA, the CDR3 is TGTGCCAGCAGCGAAACAGGGGATGGCCGCGAGACCCAGTACTTC. This translates into CASSETGDGRETQYF.

The V gene is TRBV20-1, the J gene TRBJ2-3, with 12 bases lining up with TRBD1. V trimming: 1 base; J trimming: 8 bases; junction bases outside the gene matches: 7. Germline V gives CDR1 DFQATT, CDR2 SNEGSKA (reference sequence). CDR3 length equals 15 residues. The DNA of the CDR3 is TGCAGTGCTAGAGCCGGGACAGGGGGCGTGGGTACGCAGTATTTT. Translation: CSARAGTGGVGTQYF.

This clonotype has just a few counts. The rearrangement links TRBV10-1 to TRBJ2-5; 7 bases align to TRBD2. V shed 2 bases, J shed 2 bases, and the junction held 2 bases outside the gene matches. The CDR3 is made up of 14 amino acids. CDR1 WNHNN and CDR2 SYGVQD come from the germline V gene (reference sequence). The CDR3: CASSEGLGQETQYF. The CDR3 nucleotides read TGCGCCAGCAGTGAGGGACTAGGGCAAGAGACCCAGTACTTC.

This clonotype is deemed medium-sized. The chain has TRBV7-2 and TRBJ2-3; TRBD2 matches at 8 bases. The CDR3 is made up of 15 amino acids. Germline trimming cut 0 bases from V and 5 bases from J; bases unmatched to any gene: 4. Germline V gene lookup returns CDR1 SGHTA and CDR2 FQGNSA. CDR3 DNA sequence: TGTGCCAGCAGCTTAGCTGGGACTAGGGGAGATACGCAGTATTTT. Its translation: CASSLAGTRGDTQYF.

This clonotype appeared a single time. This chain uses TRBV12-3 or TRBV12-4 with TRBJ2-1; D is tentatively TRBD1 or TRBD2 (6 bases each). Deletions cut 3 bases from V and 7 bases from J, with 19 bases between. The CDR3 consists of 16 residues. CDR3 residues: CASSFRSGAFGNEQFF. CDR3 bases: TGTGCCAGCAGTTTCAGATCGGGGGCCTTCGGAAATGAGCAGTTCTTC.

There are a few counts of this clonotype. The chain links TRBV20-1 to TRBJ2-5, with D perhaps matching TRBD1 or TRBD2 (6 bases each). CDR1 and CDR2 from the germline V gene are DFQATT and SNEGSKA (reference sequence). This CDR3 is built from 17 residues. Trimming removed 4 bases at V and 4 bases at J, with 25 bases between. The CDR3 coding sequence is TGCAGTGCTAAGAAGTCGCGGTCGTCCGGGGGCCGAGAGACCCAGTACTTC. It specifies CSAKKSRSSGGRETQYF.

The V call is TRBV5-1, the J call TRBJ2-5; D assignment may be TRBD1 or TRBD2 (5 bases each). Germline-derived CDR1 and CDR2 are SGHRS and YFSETQ. V was trimmed by 4 bases and J by 3 bases, leaving 16 bases between them. This CDR3 spans 15 amino acids. CDR3 sequence (DNA): TGCGCCAGCAGCCTAACCGGGACGGCTGAAGAGACCCAGTACTTC. Translated, it gives CASSLTGTAEETQYF.

The CDR3 spells CASKPGPPPYEQYF. For the CDR3, the DNA is TGTGCCAGCAAGCCCGGGCCCCCTCCCTACGAGCAGTACTTC. The gene calls are TRBV6-2 or TRBV6-3 and TRBJ2-7; D is uncertain. This CDR3 comprises 14 residues. V was trimmed by 7 bases and J by 2 bases, leaving 15 bases between them. CDR1 and CDR2 from the germline V gene are MNHEY and SVGEGT.

The chain recombines TRBV20-1 with TRBJ2-7, with D possibly being TRBD1 (6 bases). Trimming stripped 3 bases from V and 4 bases from J, with 16 bases between. The germline V gene has CDR1 DFQATT and CDR2 SNEGSKA (reference sequence). The CDR3 has 14 amino acids. CDR3 amino acids: CSASGDTNLYEQYF. For the CDR3, the DNA is TGCAGTGCTAGTGGGGACACCAACTTGTACGAGCAGTACTTC.

This clonotype was counted only a few times. This chain joins TRBV7-2 and TRBJ2-3; 7 bases align to TRBD2. Germline V lookup: CDR1 SGHTA, CDR2 FQGNSA. This CDR3 comprises 17 residues. The V segment lost 5 bases and the J segment 2 bases; nucleotides outside the gene matches: 13. This CDR3 reads CASSPSRGAGVTDTQYF. CDR3 DNA sequence: TGTGCCAGCAGCCCGTCCCGAGGGGCGGGGGTCACAGATACGCAGTATTTT.

V is TRBV20-1 and J is TRBJ1-1, with 7 bases that match TRBD1. This CDR3 region has 14 residues. Germline CDR1 and CDR2: DFQATT and SNEGSKA (reference sequence). V lost 1 base, J lost 5 bases, and 7 bases stayed unmatched. The chain's CDR3 is CSARGQGRFTEAFF. CDR3 coding DNA: TGCAGTGCTAGAGGACAGGGAAGATTTACTGAAGCTTTCTTT.

This chain uses TRBV5-1 with TRBJ2-2; TRBD1 agrees at 7 bases. CDR1 is SGHRS and CDR2 is YFSETQ in the germline V gene. This CDR3 has 14 residues. With V trimmed by 6 bases and J by 0 bases, 2 bases remained unmatched. The CDR3 nucleotides read TGCGCCAGCACCGACAGGGCGAACACCGGGGAGCTGTTTTTT. Residues: CASTDRANTGELFF.

The genes are TRBV6-5 and TRBJ1-1; possibly TRBD1 for D (5 bases). The CDR3 consists of 14 residues. CDR1 and CDR2 (germline): MNHEY, SVGAGI. The germline V and J ends were trimmed by 7 bases and 4 bases, with 16 bases remaining between them. CDR3 amino acids: CASKSGGVGTEAFF. The CDR3 region has the DNA TGTGCCAGCAAGTCGGGGGGTGTCGGCACTGAAGCTTTCTTT.

This clonotype is categorized as medium-sized (0.01 to 0.1%). The rearrangement links TRBV15 to TRBJ2-2, with D hard to call. CDR3 length equals 14 residues. Trimming left V 5 bases short and J 0 bases short, with 7 bases between. From germline, CDR1 is LNHNV and CDR2 YYDKDF (reference sequence). The CDR3 sequence is CATSWLTNTGELFF. CDR3 in DNA: TGTGCCACCAGCTGGCTTACGAACACCGGGGAGCTGTTTTTT.

The J gene is TRBJ2-7, the V gene TRBV10-3; 10 positions match TRBD1. The CDR3 is 16 amino acids. Germline V gene data show CDR1 as ENHRY and CDR2 as SYGVKD. Trimming cost V 3 bases and J 7 bases; bases outside gene matches: 12. CDR3 sequence: CAISDLRDRGSGEQYF. The DNA for the CDR3 is TGTGCCATCAGTGACCTCCGGGACAGGGGAAGTGGGGAGCAGTACTTC.